These 17 T cell receptor beta chains were all obtained from the same sample, sequenced in a study of blood T cells in healthy people across ages. The second PCR ran about 6 to 11 cycles with a sample-barcoded 5' primer and J-beta primers. TCRdb called the 5' RACE reads again in MiXCR, with one record for every CDR3 protein. This sample has hundreds of thousands of distinct CDR3 sequences; less than 35% occur once, and the top ten carry 15% to 18%. What was sequenced was blood. The receptors were gathered from a woman older than 75 in good health.

In its sample, this clonotype was seen many times. The chain links TRBV20-1 to TRBJ2-1, with 9 bases lining up with TRBD2. After removal of 1 base from V and 5 bases from J, the junction contained 6 bases not matched to a gene. This CDR3 region has 15 residues. CDR1 DFQATT and CDR2 SNEGSKA come from the germline V gene (reference sequence). CDR3: CSARGIAGVDNEQFF. Here the CDR3 DNA reads TGCAGTGCTAGAGGGATAGCGGGGGTGGACAATGAGCAGTTCTTC.

This rearrangement joins TRBV20-1 to TRBJ2-7; TRBD2 aligns across 10 bases. CDR3 length equals 15 residues. The germline gives CDR1 DFQATT, CDR2 SNEGSKA (reference sequence). V lost 6 bases and J lost 3; bases outside the gene matches: 11. The DNA of the CDR3 is TGCAGTGCACCCGGGGGCGCTAGCGGGAGCTACGAGCAGTACTTC. Translating gives CSAPGGASGSYEQYF.

A few counts support this clonotype. The CDR3 here is CASSPLGGNQPQHF. DNA of the CDR3: TGTGCCAGCAGCCCGTTGGGAGGGAATCAGCCCCAGCATTTT. The chain combines TRBV14 with TRBJ1-5; D unclear. Deletions cut 4 bases from V and 4 bases from J, with 11 bases between. The CDR3 is 14 amino acids. Germline V gene lookup returns CDR1 SGHDN and CDR2 FVKESK.

Note on this clonotype: A much larger clone lies one base from this, so it may be a read error. This chain connects TRBV5-1 to TRBJ2-7; weak D call: TRBD1 (5 bases). Germline assignment: CDR1 SGHRS and CDR2 YFSETQ. The CDR3 is 15 amino acids. Deletions cut 1 base from V and 7 bases from J, with 18 bases between. CDR3 sequence: CASSLQGAPYNEQYF. CDR3 sequence (DNA): TGCGCCAGCAGCTTGCAAGGGGCCCCCTACAATGAGCAGTACTTC.

This clonotype was counted only a few times. The V call is TRBV5-5, the J call TRBJ2-7; maybe TRBD1 (5 bases). V was clipped by 4 bases and J by 3 bases, with 17 bases between them. The CDR3 spans 15 residues. CDR1 and CDR2 from the germline V gene are SGHKS and YYEKEE (reference sequence). Here the CDR3 reads CASSLTDTRNYEQYF. CDR3 in DNA: TGTGCCAGCAGCCTTACGGACACGAGAAACTACGAGCAGTACTTC.

This clonotype was detected ten times or more. This may be a read error: a much more frequent sequence differs by one nucleotide. The chain has TRBV12-3 or TRBV12-4 and TRBJ2-7; TRBD2 aligns across 9 bases. This CDR3 is built from 15 residues. The trim removed 7 bases at V and 7 bases at J, leaving 14 bases unmatched. The CDR3 DNA follows: TGTGCCAGCACCAAGGCGGGGGGGATATACAATGAGCAGTACTTC. It codes for CASTKAGGIYNEQYF.

Remarks on this clonotype: At one of its ends the junction is not consistent with the germline gene, which may arise from a read error. The rearrangement links TRBV6-1 to TRBJ2-3; 14 nucleotides align to TRBD2. Germline CDR1 reads MNHNS; CDR2 reads SASEGT. The CDR3 runs 16 residues. The CDR3 loop reads CASSGLAGGQGDAQYF. The CDR3, as DNA: TGTGCCAGCAGTGGACTAGCGGGGGGGCAGGGAGATGCGCAGTATTTT.

In its sample, this clonotype was seen many times. The chain carries TRBV7-2 and TRBJ2-5, with 8 bases lining up with TRBD1. The CDR3 consists of 16 residues. Germline CDR1 reads SGHTA; CDR2 reads FQGNSA. V dropped 1 base and J dropped 5; count of bases not matched to a gene: 9. In nucleotides, the CDR3 is TGTGCCAGCAGCTTAGGCGGGACAGGCCTCTCGGAGACCCAGTACTTC. Translating gives CASSLGGTGLSETQYF.

This clonotype occurred a few times. V gene TRBV6-2 or TRBV6-3 combines with J gene TRBJ1-5; TRBD1 matches at 7 bases. Looked up from germline, CDR1 is MNHEY and CDR2 is SVGEGT. CDR3 length: 14 amino acids. The junction had 11 bases not matched to a gene; V was cut back by 6 bases and J by 9 bases. CDR3 in DNA: TGTGCCAGCAGCAAAGGACAGGTACCGAGGCCCCAGCATTTT. It is translated as CASSKGQVPRPQHF.

This chain connects TRBV9 to TRBJ2-5, with 7 bases fitting TRBD1. The length of the CDR3 is 14 residues. V lost 7 bases to trimming and J lost 2 bases; unmatched junction nucleotides: 8. CDR1 and CDR2 from the germline V gene are SGDLS and YYNGEE. The CDR3: CASCGRDSQETQYF. CDR3 nucleotides: TGTGCCAGCTGCGGAAGGGACAGTCAAGAGACCCAGTACTTC.

The chain joins TRBV20-1 to TRBJ2-4; D unclear. The J call is doubtful: the DNA matches TRBJ2-7 better. This CDR3 is 14 amino acids long. Germline V CDR1 and CDR2: DFQATT, SNEGSKA (reference sequence). The CDR3 bases are TGCAGAGCTGCCGACGAGCTGATACGATACGAGCAGTACTTC. It encodes CRAADELIRYEQYF.

V usage is TRBV5-1 and J usage is TRBJ1-2, with D hard to call. The germline V and J ends were trimmed by 6 bases and 6 bases, with 18 bases remaining between them. This CDR3 region has 14 residues. Germline V lookup: CDR1 SGHRS, CDR2 YFSETQ. The CDR3 reads CASTHGSGENGYTF. CDR3 sequence (DNA): TGCGCCAGCACCCACGGGTCAGGCGAAAATGGCTACACCTTC.

With respect to this clonotype: The germline gene is not matched at one end of the junction; a read error may be the cause. The chain uses TRBV12-3 or TRBV12-4 and TRBJ1-2; 9 nucleotides line up with TRBD1. CDR3 length equals 13 residues. DNA for the CDR3: TGTGCCGGCAGTACTGGGACAGGGCATGGCTACACCTTC. This encodes CAGSTGTGHGYTF.

This clonotype has ten or more counts. The genes are TRBV7-2 and TRBJ2-2, with D perhaps matching TRBD2 (6 bases). The CDR3 is made up of 15 amino acids. V lost 0 bases to trimming and J lost 3 bases, with 8 bases between them. Germline-derived CDR1 and CDR2 are SGHTA and FQGNSA. Written as DNA, the CDR3 is TGTGCCAGCAGCTTAGCCGGGAGAGACACCGGGGAGCTGTTTTTT. Protein sequence: CASSLAGRDTGELFF.

The V gene is TRBV27, the J gene TRBJ2-7, with 7 bases lining up with TRBD1. V shed 6 bases, J shed 7 bases, and the junction held 24 bases outside the gene matches. This CDR3 has 18 amino acids. Germline lookup yields CDR1 MNHEY and CDR2 SMNVEV (reference sequence). The CDR3 spells CASSTYPRQGMGSEEQYF. The CDR3 region has the DNA TGTGCCAGCAGCACCTACCCCCGACAGGGTATGGGGTCGGAAGAGCAGTACTTC.

Details on this clonotype: The junction differs from germline at one of its ends, possibly a read error. The chain has TRBV4-1 and TRBJ1-1; possible D gene TRBD1, 6 bases. This CDR3 spans 14 amino acids. The germline CDR1 and CDR2 sequences are MGHRA and YSYEKL. The CDR3 region is CANSQDLRGTEAFF. CDR3 in DNA: TGCGCCAACAGCCAAGATCTTAGGGGGACTGAAGCTTTCTTT.

This clonotype was counted between two and nine times. The V call is TRBV30, the J call TRBJ1-5, with D possibly being TRBD1 (6 bases). In germline, CDR1 is GTSNPN, CDR2 SVGIG (reference sequence). V was cut by 7 bases and J by 7 bases, with 17 bases left in between. CDR3 length: 13 residues. CDR3 residues: CAFRTQGAQPQHF. CDR3 coding DNA: TGTGCCTTTCGTACACAGGGAGCCCAGCCCCAGCATTTT.